This paragraph covers one T cell receptor (beta chain) sequence. Its antigen remains unidentified. These data originate in a study of cytomegalovirus exposure and HLA in healthy donors. Study-wide findings and caveats: Donor immune exposure was known only as CMV serostatus. Investigators reported 150 to 200 TCR beta chains as tied to cytomegalovirus.

Vbeta (60) and Jbeta (13) primers were used in the PCR. TCRdb keeps only in-frame clones here, not all; method: immunoSEQ multiplex PCR. This sample contains under 200,000 clones. The CDR3 is 16 amino acids. With 4 bases clipped from V and 6 bases from J, the junction kept 10 bases outside the gene matches. CDR1 and CDR2 from the germline V gene are MDHEN and SYDVKM. This receptor was taken from a man aged 25 to 45 in good health and CMV-seronegative. The V gene is TRBV28, the J gene TRBJ2-3; 10 positions match TRBD2. The material sequenced was PBMCs. Written as DNA, the CDR3 is TGTGCCAGCAGTTCCTGGACTAGCGGCGAGCACGATACGCAGTATTTT. Protein sequence: CASSSWTSGEHDTQYF.